Listed here are 16 T cell receptor beta chains from one sample, sequenced in a study of shared clonotypes between healthy human individuals. Sequencing was performed with immunoSEQ multiplex PCR; in TCRdb, only in-frame clones are kept and a portion is missing. Among about 820,000 clones listed, nearly 95% were seen once. Naive CD8 cells were CD45RO-negative, positively selected for CCR7, excluding terminally differentiated effector memory CD45RA+ cells. The sample consisted of naive CD8+ T cells sorted from blood. Source of these receptors: a man aged 25-45 years in good health.

The chain links TRBV11-2 to TRBJ2-7, with no clear D. Germline loops: CDR1 SGHAT, CDR2 FQNNGV. CDR3 length: 13 residues. V was shortened by 0 bases and J by 7 bases, with 10 bases between the two germline ends. CDR3 in amino acids: CASSLDLITEQYF. The CDR3 nucleotides are TGTGCCAGCAGCTTAGATCTGATAACGGAGCAGTACTTC.

This clone was detected only once. The rearrangement links TRBV28 to TRBJ2-7; 7 bases agree with TRBD2. J gave up 5 bases and V 5 bases, and 9 bases lay outside the gene matches. The CDR3 contains 14 residues. In germline, CDR1 is MDHEN, CDR2 SYDVKM. In nucleotides, the CDR3 is TGTGCCAGCAGTCTCACGGGAGCGGGAAACGAGCAGTACTTC. It specifies CASSLTGAGNEQYF.

The chain uses TRBV14 and TRBJ2-1; D unresolved. The CDR3 sequence is 16 residues long. CDR1 SGHDN and CDR2 FVKESK come from the germline V gene. V lost 1 base to trimming and J lost 0 bases, with 10 bases between them. The CDR3, as DNA: TGTGCCAGCAGCCAAGTAGTGGATAGCTCCTACAATGAGCAGTTCTTC. Translating gives CASSQVVDSSYNEQFF.

This clone was found once. The rearrangement links TRBV6-5 to TRBJ1-4; TRBD1 might be the D (5 bases). Between the trimmed V and J ends, which lost 4 bases and 6 bases, there was a span of 12 bases. This CDR3 has 14 amino acids. Germline V gene lookup returns CDR1 MNHEY and CDR2 SVGAGI. CDR3 loop: CASSWTPGYEKLFF. CDR3 DNA sequence: TGTGCCAGCAGTTGGACACCCGGATATGAAAAACTGTTTTTT.

V gene TRBV5-1 combines with J gene TRBJ2-1, with D perhaps TRBD1 or TRBD2 (5 bases each). The length of the CDR3 is 14 residues. Germline values: CDR1 SGHRS, CDR2 YFSETQ. Trimming pared 0 bases from V and 8 bases from J, leaving 12 bases between. CDR3 DNA sequence: TGCGCCAGCAGCTTGGCGGGACCATTTTATGAGCAGTTCTTC. This encodes CASSLAGPFYEQFF.

This chain uses TRBV5-6 with TRBJ1-4; D not certain. Germline V gives CDR1 SGHDT, CDR2 YYEEEE. There are 13 residues in the CDR3. Deletions cut 2 bases from V and 7 bases from J, with 9 bases between. CDR3 DNA: TGTGCCAGCAGCTTCAGTGCAAGTGAAAAACTGTTTTTT. Translation: CASSFSASEKLFF. Full variable domain (remainder filled in from reference TRBV5-6 and TRBJ1-4): DAGVTQSPTHLIKTRGQQVTLRCSPKSGHDTVSWYQQALGQGPQFIFQYYEEEERQRGNFPDRFSGHQFPNYSSELNVNALLLGDSALYLCASSFSASEKLFFGSGTQLSVL.

About this clone: This sample includes further DNA sequences coding for the same CDR3. The rearrangement links TRBV27 to TRBJ2-7; D may be TRBD1 or TRBD2 (5 bases each). The V gene's germline CDR1 is MNHEY and CDR2 SMNVEV (reference sequence). The CDR3 has 13 amino acids. Trimming took 3 bases from V and 3 from J, leaving 9 bases between them. The CDR3 reads CASSLGPYYEQYF. CDR3 in DNA: TGTGCCAGCAGTTTGGGACCCTACTACGAGCAGTACTTC.

Note on this clone: A much larger clone sits a single nucleotide away, making a read error possible. Other DNA sequences in the sample encode the same CDR3. The gene calls are TRBV27 and TRBJ2-7; D call uncertain. The V gene's germline CDR1 is MNHEY and CDR2 SMNVEV (reference sequence). V lost 6 bases and J lost 0, with 3 bases in between. The CDR3 covers 11 residues. In DNA, the CDR3 is TGTGCCAGCAGGTCCTCCTACGAGCAGTACTTC. Its protein is CASRSSYEQYF.

The chain employs TRBV27 and TRBJ2-6, with D uncertain. Trimming pared 4 bases from V and 3 bases from J, leaving 1 base between. Germline V gene lookup returns CDR1 MNHEY and CDR2 SMNVEV (reference sequence). The CDR3 runs to 12 residues. This chain's CDR3 is CASSYGANVLTF. DNA for the CDR3: TGTGCCAGCAGTTATGGGGCCAACGTCCTGACTTTC.

The chain joins TRBV5-1 to TRBJ2-2; D is uncertain. V dropped 4 bases and J dropped 10 bases, with 26 bases sitting between them. CDR3 length: 17 amino acids. Germline loops: CDR1 SGHRS, CDR2 YFSETQ. The CDR3 bases are TGCGCCAGCAGCCACCCCGAAGACTCCAGCAGGTCCGTGGAGCTGTTTTTT. Encoded protein: CASSHPEDSSRSVELFF.

This clone has only one observation. CDR3 sequence reads: CASSQLFVGRGSYEQYF. DNA for the CDR3: TGTGCCAGCAGCCAATTGTTCGTCGGACGGGGCTCCTACGAGCAGTACTTC. The chain uses TRBV14 and TRBJ2-7; maybe TRBD2 (5 bases). The CDR3 is made up of 17 amino acids. V lost 2 bases and J 0 bases, leaving 17 bases between the germline ends. CDR1 SGHDN and CDR2 FVKESK come from the germline V gene.

The chain recombines TRBV7-8 with TRBJ1-5; D remains unclear. V shed 2 bases and J shed 3 bases, with 5 bases lying between them. The length of the CDR3 is 13 residues. Germline values: CDR1 SGHVS, CDR2 FQNEAQ. CDR3 in amino acids: CASSLRVNQPQHF. DNA of the CDR3: TGTGCCAGCAGCTTAAGGGTCAATCAGCCCCAGCATTTT.

This sequence joins TRBV14 and TRBJ2-7, with 7 bases identical to TRBD1. CDR3 size: 15 residues. Per the germline V gene, CDR1 is SGHDN and CDR2 is FVKESK. Trimming took 0 bases from V and 2 from J; bases not matched to a gene: 4. The CDR3 nucleotides read TGTGCCAGCAGCCAAGAGAACAGGGGAACCTACGAGCAGTACTTC. Residues: CASSQENRGTYEQYF.

The chain combines TRBV7-2 with TRBJ2-1; D is ambiguous. CDR3 length: 16 residues. Trimming left V 5 bases short and J 5 bases short, with 19 bases between. The V gene's germline CDR1 is SGHTA and CDR2 FQGNSA. The chain's CDR3 is CASSRSARYPDNEQFF. The CDR3 DNA is TGTGCCAGCAGCCGTTCCGCTAGATATCCGGACAATGAGCAGTTCTTC.

Points on this clone: Other DNA sequences in the same sample also yield this CDR3. The chain combines TRBV9 with TRBJ2-3; TRBD1 agrees at 11 bases. This CDR3 is built from 16 residues. After removal of 4 bases from V and 2 bases from J, the junction contained 6 bases not matched to a gene. Germline values: CDR1 SGDLS, CDR2 YYNGEE. The CDR3 loop is CASSPGTGGSTDTQYF. The CDR3 nucleotides are TGTGCCAGCAGCCCCGGGACAGGGGGTTCCACAGATACGCAGTATTTT.

V and J are TRBV7-9 and TRBJ2-2, with D hard to call. Germline V gives CDR1 SEHNR, CDR2 FQNEAQ (reference sequence). The CDR3 runs 16 residues. V lost 5 bases, J lost 6 bases, and 19 bases lay in between. CDR3 sequence: CASSKGGPRTAGELFF. For the CDR3, the DNA is TGTGCCAGCAGCAAGGGTGGACCGAGGACGGCCGGGGAGCTGTTTTTT.